The 14 T cell receptor beta chains given below trace back to one sample, sequenced in a study of Ad26.COV2.S vaccination and SARS-CoV-2 variants. Treatment denoted: about 20 received Ad26.COV2.S at low or high dose, single or two shots; 5 received placebo; per-sample allocation not given. After the first vaccine or placebo injection, samples were drawn on day 63. The data were produced by immunoSEQ multiplex PCR, yet TCRdb's version contains in-frame clones alone and is incomplete. Of about 680,000 clones in the sample, roughly 90% were seen once. The sequenced sample was peripheral blood, obtained in a trial of Ad26.COV2.S vaccine versus placebo. These receptors all stem from a person aged 18-60 years who received the Ad26.COV2.S COVID-19 vaccine or a placebo.

The chain links TRBV29-1 to TRBJ1-3; D is unresolved. The CDR3 has 11 residues. Germline loops: CDR1 SQVTM, CDR2 ANQGSEA. V lost 6 bases and J lost 3, with 6 bases in between. The CDR3 nucleotides read TGCAGCGTCCTCCATGGAAACACCATATATTTT. Translated, it gives CSVLHGNTIYF. The variable domain in full, with the rest retrieved from reference TRBV29-1 and TRBJ1-3, is SAVISQKPSRDICQRGTSLTIQCQVDSQVTMMFWYRQQPGQSLTLIATANQGSEATYESGFVIDKFPISRPNLTFSTLTVSNMSPEDSSIYLCSVLHGNTIYFGEGSWLTVV.

This chain connects TRBV4-3 to TRBJ1-2; tentative D call: TRBD1 (6 bases). The CDR3 extends over 15 amino acids. The germline V and J ends were trimmed by 3 bases and 6 bases, with 17 bases remaining between them. Germline CDR1 reads LGHNA; CDR2 reads YSLEER. The CDR3 DNA is TGCGCCAGCAGCCATGAGCGGGACCAGGGGAATGGCTACACCTTC. Its translation: CASSHERDQGNGYTF.

This chain uses TRBV6-2 or TRBV6-3 with TRBJ2-1; D perhaps matches TRBD2 (7 bases). V shed 4 bases and J shed 8 bases, with 27 bases lying between them. The CDR3 runs to 18 residues. Germline values: CDR1 MNHEY, CDR2 SVGEGT. In nucleotides, the CDR3 is TGTGCCAGCAGTTTTTCCCAAACCAAAGCGGGGAAGGGGGATGAGCAGTTCTTC. Encoded protein: CASSFSQTKAGKGDEQFF.

With respect to this clone: Additional DNA sequences in this sample encode the identical CDR3. V and J are TRBV7-9 and TRBJ2-2, with D possibly being TRBD2 (5 bases). CDR3 length equals 12 residues. Germline V gene lookup returns CDR1 SEHNR and CDR2 FQNEAQ (reference sequence). Between the trimmed V and J ends, which lost 5 bases and 5 bases, there was a span of 6 bases. The CDR3 region has the DNA TGTGCCAGCAGCCCGGGAACCGGGGAGCTGTTTTTT. Translating it yields CASSPGTGELFF.

The V call is TRBV30, the J call TRBJ2-3; D is undetermined. V was clipped by 1 base and J by 2 bases, with 7 bases between them. From germline, CDR1 is GTSNPN and CDR2 SVGIG (reference sequence). This CDR3 has 13 residues. The chain's CDR3 is CAWSALYTDTQYF. The DNA for the CDR3 is TGTGCCTGGAGTGCTTTGTACACAGATACGCAGTATTTT.

V and J are TRBV3-1 (or the pseudogene TRBV3-2) and TRBJ2-7; no reliable D call. CDR3 size: 14 residues. Germline CDR1 reads LGHDT; CDR2 reads YNNKEL (reference sequence). The ends were cut back, 4 bases at V and 1 base at J, with 11 bases in the middle. This chain's CDR3 is CASSRPGASYEQYF. In nucleotides, the CDR3 is TGTGCCAGCAGCCGCCCAGGCGCGTCCTACGAGCAGTACTTC.

The chain uses TRBV7-2 and TRBJ2-5, with D perhaps assigned TRBD1 or TRBD2 (6 bases each). The germline V and J ends were trimmed by 4 bases and 5 bases, with 11 bases remaining between them. The CDR3 sequence is 13 residues long. Germline V CDR1 and CDR2: SGHTA, FQGNSA. The CDR3 loop is CASSWGAGETQYF. For the CDR3, the DNA is TGTGCCAGCAGCTGGGGGGCCGGGGAGACCCAGTACTTC.

V and J are TRBV6-5 and TRBJ1-6, with TRBD1 matching 9 bases. This CDR3 is 15 amino acids long. CDR1 is MNHEY, CDR2 SVGAGI, per germline. V shed 11 bases, J shed 12 bases, and the junction held 17 bases outside the gene matches. CDR3 protein: CAGQTSTGGDRPLHF. CDR3 bases: TGTGCCGGGCAAACCTCGACAGGGGGGGATCGACCCCTCCACTTT.

The chain joins TRBV30 to TRBJ1-1; D call uncertain. The V end was cut by 0 bases, the J end by 3 bases, with 8 bases between. Germline values: CDR1 GTSNPN, CDR2 SVGIG (reference sequence). This CDR3 region has 13 residues. Here the CDR3 DNA reads TGTGCCTGGAGTGTACGGGGATACACTGAAGCTTTCTTT. Translating gives CAWSVRGYTEAFF.

V and J are TRBV19 and TRBJ1-5; possible D gene TRBD1, 5 bases. Germline values: CDR1 LNHDA, CDR2 SQIVND (reference sequence). The CDR3 is 17 amino acids. V dropped 0 bases and J dropped 3 bases, with 15 bases sitting between them. CDR3 loop: CASSIEGAAGTNQPQHF. DNA for the CDR3: TGTGCCAGTAGTATAGAAGGGGCAGCGGGCACCAATCAGCCCCAGCATTTT.

Of note for this clone: The sample carries other DNA sequences with the same CDR3. V and J are TRBV6-5 and TRBJ2-7, with TRBD1 matching 9 bases. J was trimmed by 2 bases and V by 8 bases; bases with no gene match: 4. The CDR3 runs 13 residues. Per germline, CDR1 MNHEY and CDR2 SVGAGI. DNA of the CDR3: TGTGCCAGCGGGACAGGGACAACCTACGAGCAGTACTTC. Translating gives CASGTGTTYEQYF.

The V call is TRBV30, the J call TRBJ1-5; maybe TRBD1 (5 bases). V lost 0 bases and J 0 bases, leaving 9 bases between the germline ends. CDR1 and CDR2 from the germline V gene are GTSNPN and SVGIG (reference sequence). This CDR3 region has 15 residues. This CDR3 is CAWSVDGGSNQPQHF. Here the CDR3 DNA reads TGTGCCTGGAGTGTAGACGGGGGTAGCAATCAGCCCCAGCATTTT. The variable domain in full, with the rest retrieved from reference TRBV30 and TRBJ1-5, is SQTIHQWPATLVQPVGSPLSLECTVEGTSNPNLYWYRQAAGRGLQLLFYSVGIGQISSEVPQNLSASRPQDRQFILSSKKLLLSDSGFYLCAWSVDGGSNQPQHFGDGTRLSIL.

This clone has a handful of counts. This sequence joins TRBV10-1 and TRBJ2-7; tentatively, D is TRBD2 (7 bases). Germline V gene data show CDR1 as WNHNN and CDR2 as SYGVQD (reference sequence). This CDR3 is built from 15 residues. V lost 6 bases and J lost 0, with 15 bases in between. CDR3 protein: CASRRGAGVSYEQYF. The CDR3 DNA reads as TGCGCCAGCAGACGGGGGGCAGGGGTCTCCTACGAGCAGTACTTC.

This chain links TRBV30 with TRBJ2-5; 7 bases are a match to TRBD1. CDR1 is GTSNPN and CDR2 is SVGIG in the germline V gene (reference sequence). V was pared by 1 base and J by 3 bases, with 2 bases of the junction left unmatched. This CDR3 comprises 13 residues. As DNA, the CDR3 is TGTGCCTGGAGTGGGGGGACAGAAGAGACCCAGTACTTC. It specifies CAWSGGTEETQYF.